This entry lists 19 T cell receptor beta chains sequenced from one sample in a study of low-dose radiotherapy and immunotherapy resistance in tumors (dated by TCRdb to between 2021 and 2024). The sample's time point label, in plain terms: after trial treatment. Read against the paper, the sample's treatment or condition label means: LDRT plus nivolumab, ipilimumab, low-dose cyclophosphamide and aspirin (RACIN trial). Sequencing instrument: Illumina HiSeq 2500. To make first-strand cDNA, Superscript III was used along with a set of TRAV- and TRBV-specific primers so that both the TCRalpha and TCRbeta chains were covered. TCRs were amplified with Phusion for approximately 21 PCR cycles, with a constant-region primer paired with the adapter attached to the V primers. TCRdb reprocessing: public reads trimmed at Q25 with fastp, clones called with MiXCR, in-frame beta chains kept. Identical CDR3 protein sequences are pooled into one entry, listed with their most common genes and DNA. This sample comprises 75,000 to 95,000 distinct CDR3 sequences, under 25% of them detected only once. The ten largest clones capture roughly 12% of the sample.

The sample was PBMCs, taken after low-dose radiotherapy plus immunotherapy. The source of these receptors is a female donor with ovarian cancer.

This clonotype was seen many times. The CDR3 protein is CASIYGSDRVGHYEQYF. The CDR3 DNA reads TGTGCCAGCATCTACGGGTCAGACAGGGTAGGGCACTACGAGCAGTACTTC. The chain links TRBV6-6 to TRBJ2-7; the match to TRBD1 covers 7 bases. The CDR3 runs to 17 residues. Germline loops: CDR1 MNHNY, CDR2 SVGAGI (reference sequence). Losses at the gene ends were 7 bases for V and 3 bases for J; bases not matched to a gene: 18.

This clonotype has only a few counts. The rearrangement joins TRBV5-1 to TRBJ2-5, with 10 bases aligning to TRBD2. The junction had 6 bases not matched to a gene; V was cut back by 3 bases and J by 1 base. Per the germline V gene, CDR1 is SGHRS and CDR2 is YFSETQ. The CDR3 consists of 16 residues. The CDR3 loop is CASSWGGLAIQETQYF. The CDR3 bases are TGCGCCAGCAGCTGGGGGGGACTAGCGATCCAAGAGACCCAGTACTTC.

This clonotype was detected ten times or more. The chain recombines TRBV6-6 with TRBJ1-5; D is unresolved. Trimming took 7 bases from V and 3 from J, leaving 7 bases between them. The CDR3 contains 12 residues. Germline V gene data show CDR1 as MNHNY and CDR2 as SVGAGI (reference sequence). The CDR3 protein is CASTWNNQPQHF. CDR3 nucleotide sequence: TGTGCCAGCACCTGGAACAATCAGCCCCAGCATTTT.

In its sample, this clonotype was seen a few times. The chain links TRBV20-1 to TRBJ2-7; 7 nucleotides match TRBD1. The trim removed 0 bases at V and 1 base at J, leaving 9 bases unmatched. CDR1 DFQATT and CDR2 SNEGSKA come from the germline V gene (reference sequence). The CDR3 totals 16 residues. The CDR3 DNA is TGCAGTGCTAGAGATTCTACAGGGGAATTTTCCTACGAGCAGTACTTC. Amino acids: CSARDSTGEFSYEQYF.

This clonotype was seen ten or more times. J is TRBJ2-7 and V is TRBV7-3, with 9 bases identical to TRBD1. Germline lookup yields CDR1 SGHTA and CDR2 FQGTGA. The CDR3 contains 15 residues. Trimming took 5 bases from V and 5 from J; bases not matched to a gene: 10. The CDR3 region is CASSLTGGAVHEQYF. DNA of the CDR3: TGTGCCAGCAGCCTCACAGGGGGCGCAGTCCACGAGCAGTACTTC.

This clonotype was seen ten or more times. The chain combines TRBV20-1 with TRBJ2-7; 9 nucleotides agree with TRBD1. This CDR3 region has 13 residues. With 5 bases clipped from V and 3 bases from J, the junction kept 5 bases outside the gene matches. The germline V gene has CDR1 DFQATT and CDR2 SNEGSKA (reference sequence). This CDR3 is CSASSGQGYEQYF. The DNA for the CDR3 is TGCAGTGCTTCATCGGGACAGGGCTACGAGCAGTACTTC.

A note on this clonotype: A junction boundary mismatches the germline segment, possibly from a read error. The chain couples TRBV3-1 to TRBJ1-2; possibly TRBD1 for D (5 bases). Germline V CDR1 and CDR2: LGHDT, YNNKEL (reference sequence). CDR3 length: 14 amino acids. CDR3 DNA: TGCGCCAGCAGCCAAGCGATGGGACGGAGTCCACACCACTTC. Amino acid sequence: CASSQAMGRSPHHF.

This clonotype was counted at least ten times. The chain recombines TRBV6-1 with TRBJ2-4; D is uncertain. With 11 bases removed from V and 0 bases from J, the gap between germline ends came to 32 bases. The length of the CDR3 is 20 residues. Germline CDR1 MNHNS, CDR2 SASEGT. As DNA, the CDR3 is TGTGCCCGGGCGGAGTACGATCTGGAGAGAGTCCAAGTAGCCAAAAACATTCAGTACTTC. Translated, it gives CARAEYDLERVQVAKNIQYF.

The chain joins TRBV19 to TRBJ1-1; 10 bases match TRBD1. The germline CDR1 and CDR2 sequences are LNHDA and SQIVND (reference sequence). The V and J ends lost 6 bases and 3 bases, in that order; junction bases with no gene match: 4. There are 14 residues in the CDR3. CDR3 DNA sequence: TGTGCCAGTAGAAGGGACAGGGGTTACACTGAAGCTTTCTTT. Residues: CASRRDRGYTEAFF.

Many counts were recorded for this clonotype. The chain carries TRBV6-2 or TRBV6-3 and TRBJ1-2, with D unclear. Trimming removed 6 bases at V and 5 bases at J, with 7 bases between. Germline lookup yields CDR1 MNHEY and CDR2 SVGEGT. This CDR3 has 11 residues. CDR3 sequence reads: CASSNSYGYTF. The CDR3 DNA follows: TGTGCCAGCAGCAACAGTTATGGCTACACCTTC.

This clonotype was detected many times. The V call is TRBV19, the J call TRBJ2-3; TRBD2 matches 10 bases. CDR1 and CDR2 (germline): LNHDA, SQIVND (reference sequence). Trimming at V came to 5 bases and at J to 2 bases, leaving 4 bases not matched to a gene. This CDR3 contains 15 residues. In DNA form, the CDR3 reads TGTGCCAGTAGTGGGCTAGCGGGGGTCACAGATACGCAGTATTTT. It translates to CASSGLAGVTDTQYF. Full variable domain (rest looked up from reference TRBV19 and TRBJ2-3): DGGITQSPKYLFRKEGQNVTLSCEQNLNHDAMYWYRQDPGQGLRLIYYSQIVNDFQKGDIAEGYSVSREKKESFPLTVTSAQKNPTAFYLCASSGLAGVTDTQYFGPGTRLTVL.

V is TRBV25-1 and J is TRBJ2-5; 13 positions agree with TRBD2. CDR1 is MGHDK and CDR2 is SYGVNS in the germline V gene. V shed 6 bases, J shed 5 bases, and the junction held 6 bases outside the gene matches. This CDR3 is built from 15 residues. CDR3 loop: CASSLSGLAGETQYF. CDR3 DNA sequence: TGTGCCAGCAGCCTCTCGGGACTAGCGGGGGAGACCCAGTACTTC.

This clonotype has a count of ten or more. This chain connects TRBV2 to TRBJ2-3, with 9 nucleotides matching TRBD2. J lost 5 bases, V lost 2 bases, and 5 bases had no gene match. In germline, CDR1 is SNHLY, CDR2 FYNNEI. This CDR3 comprises 15 residues. In nucleotides, the CDR3 is TGTGCCAGCAGTGAACGGCGGGGGGGCCTAGATACGCAGTATTTT. This encodes CASSERRGGLDTQYF.

This clonotype was seen many times. The chain employs TRBV6-5 and TRBJ1-5; 7 bases align to TRBD1. J gave up 5 bases and V 6 bases, and 10 bases lay outside the gene matches. The germline V gene has CDR1 MNHEY and CDR2 SVGAGI. The CDR3 is 15 residues long. The CDR3 is CASRSGTAIHQPQHF. The DNA of the CDR3 is TGTGCCAGCAGGTCCGGGACAGCAATACATCAGCCCCAGCATTTT.

This clonotype was recorded only once. V usage is TRBV7-9 and J usage is TRBJ2-5, with a possible D match to TRBD2 (6 bases). This CDR3 contains 14 residues. The V end lost 6 bases, the J end lost 9 bases, and 20 bases lay between the germline ends. The germline CDR1 and CDR2 sequences are SEHNR and FQNEAQ (reference sequence). This CDR3 reads CASSPTAGLGAQYF. For the CDR3, the DNA is TGTGCCAGCAGTCCTACTGCGGGACTTGGCGCCCAGTACTTC.

The rearrangement uses TRBV6-5 and TRBJ1-1; D possibly corresponds to TRBD1 (5 bases). The CDR3 sequence is 17 residues long. V lost 5 bases, J lost 0 bases, and 19 bases lay in between. The germline V gene encodes CDR1 MNHEY and CDR2 SVGAGI. The CDR3 sequence: CASSRGLGGTMNTEAFF. For the CDR3, the DNA is TGTGCCAGCAGTCGGGGCCTTGGCGGGACCATGAACACTGAAGCTTTCTTT.

Here the CDR3 DNA reads TGCAGTGCGTACACAGGGGATTCGGCCACTGAAGCTTTCTTT. Translated, it gives CSAYTGDSATEAFF. This rearrangement joins TRBV20-1 to TRBJ1-1; 7 bases match TRBD1. Germline trimming cut 6 bases from V and 4 bases from J; bases unmatched to any gene: 11. The CDR3 length is 14 residues. From germline, CDR1 is DFQATT and CDR2 SNEGSKA (reference sequence).

This clonotype came up many times. The chain employs TRBV5-8 and TRBJ1-1; D gene ambiguous. The germline gives CDR1 SGHTS, CDR2 YDEGEE. With 2 bases removed from V and 4 bases from J, the gap between germline ends came to 3 bases. This CDR3 contains 11 residues. CDR3 protein: CASSFRTEAFF. The CDR3, as DNA: TGTGCCAGCAGCTTCCGCACTGAAGCTTTCTTT.

Concerning this clonotype itself: The likely explanation is a read error, given a far larger clone one base away. The genes are TRBV20-1 and TRBJ2-4, with a weak D call TRBD2 (6 bases). Trimming cost V 4 bases and J 13 bases, with 23 bases left between them. The CDR3 extends over 14 amino acids. Germline lookup yields CDR1 DFQATT and CDR2 SNEGSKA (reference sequence). The CDR3 sequence: CSAIPGSSYNEQYF. In DNA form, the CDR3 reads TGCAGTGCTATACCCGGGAGCTCCTACAATGAGCAGTACTTC.